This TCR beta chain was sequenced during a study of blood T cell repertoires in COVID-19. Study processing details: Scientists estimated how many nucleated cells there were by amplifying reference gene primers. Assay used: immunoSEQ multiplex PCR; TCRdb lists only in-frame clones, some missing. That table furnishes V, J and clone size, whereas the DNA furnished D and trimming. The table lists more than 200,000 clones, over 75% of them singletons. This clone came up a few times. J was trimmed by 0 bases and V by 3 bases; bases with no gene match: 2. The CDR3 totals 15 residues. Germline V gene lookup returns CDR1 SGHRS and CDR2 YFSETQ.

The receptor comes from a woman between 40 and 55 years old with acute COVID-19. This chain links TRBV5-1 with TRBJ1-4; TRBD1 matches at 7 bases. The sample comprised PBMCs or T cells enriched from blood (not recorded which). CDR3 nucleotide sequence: TGCGCCAGCAGCTGGCAGGGGGCAACTAATGAAAAACTGTTTTTT. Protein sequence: CASSWQGATNEKLFF.